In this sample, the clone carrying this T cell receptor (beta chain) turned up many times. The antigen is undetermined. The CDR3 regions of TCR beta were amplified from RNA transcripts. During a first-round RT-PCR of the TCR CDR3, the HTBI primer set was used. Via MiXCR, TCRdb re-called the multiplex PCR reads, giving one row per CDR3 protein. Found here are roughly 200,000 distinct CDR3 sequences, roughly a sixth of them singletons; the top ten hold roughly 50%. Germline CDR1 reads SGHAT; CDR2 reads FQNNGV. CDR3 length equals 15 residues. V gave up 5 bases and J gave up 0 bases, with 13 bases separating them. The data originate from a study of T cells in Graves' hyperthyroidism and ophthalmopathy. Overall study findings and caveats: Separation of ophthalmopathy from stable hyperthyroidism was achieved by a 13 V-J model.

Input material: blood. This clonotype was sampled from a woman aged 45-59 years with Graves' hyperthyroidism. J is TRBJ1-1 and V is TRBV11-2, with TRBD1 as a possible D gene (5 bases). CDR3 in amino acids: CASSEEGRLNTEAFF. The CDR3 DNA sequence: TGTGCCAGCAGCGAAGAGGGACGGCTGAACACTGAAGCTTTCTTT.